The 19 T cell receptor beta chains reported below all come from one sample, sequenced in a study of cytomegalovirus exposure and HLA in healthy donors. 13 Jbeta primers and 60 Vbeta primers were used for the PCR. Some clones are missing from TCRdb's copy, which holds only in-frame ones; the method was immunoSEQ multiplex PCR. The sample yields about 120,000 clones, about 76% seen once. Material for sequencing was PBMCs. The receptor set was obtained from a man aged 60 to 75 in good health and CMV-seropositive.

The rearrangement uses TRBV11-2 and TRBJ2-7; 13 bases are shared with TRBD2. Germline V gives CDR1 SGHAT, CDR2 FQNNGV. Trimming removed 5 bases from V and 5 bases from J; junction bases left unmatched: 6. The CDR3 loop spans 15 amino acids. The DNA for the CDR3 is TGTGCCAGCAGCGGGACTAGCGGGACAGTCCACGAGCAGTACTTC. It codes for CASSGTSGTVHEQYF.

A few counts support this clone. The gene calls are TRBV5-1 and TRBJ2-1, with 8 bases aligning to TRBD2. Per the germline V gene, CDR1 is SGHRS and CDR2 is YFSETQ. The V segment lost 0 bases and the J segment 2 bases; nucleotides outside the gene matches: 1. The CDR3 has 15 residues. CDR3 coding DNA: TGCGCCAGCAGCTTGGAACTAGCGGCCTACAATGAGCAGTTCTTC. It is translated as CASSLELAAYNEQFF. The whole variable domain, remainder taken from reference TRBV5-1 and TRBJ2-1, is KAGVTQTPRYLIKTRGQQVTLSCSPISGHRSVSWYQQTPGQGLQFLFEYFSETQRNKGNFPGRFSGRQFSNSRSEMNVSTLELGDSALYLCASSLELAAYNEQFFGPGTRLTVL.

The chain recombines TRBV11-3 with TRBJ2-5; 7 bases agree with TRBD1. Germline V lookup: CDR1 SGHNT, CDR2 YENEEA. The V and J ends lost 6 bases and 6 bases, in that order; junction bases with no gene match: 7. The CDR3 loop spans 13 amino acids. The CDR3 spells CASRQGTEQTQYF. CDR3 bases: TGTGCCAGCAGACAGGGGACGGAGCAGACCCAGTACTTC. Filled out from reference TRBV11-3 and TRBJ2-5, the complete variable domain reads EAGVVQSPRYKIIEKKQPVAFWCNPISGHNTLYWYLQNLGQGPELLIRYENEEAVDDSQLPKDRFSAERLKGVDSTLKIQPAELGDSAVYLCASRQGTEQTQYFGPGTRLLVL.

V is TRBV5-1 and J is TRBJ1-1; D is uncertain. The CDR3 covers 14 residues. In germline, CDR1 is SGHRS, CDR2 YFSETQ. The V gene lost 2 bases and the J gene lost 0 bases, with 8 bases spanning the gap. For the CDR3, the DNA is TGCGCCAGCAGCTTAGAGGACTTGAACACTGAAGCTTTCTTT. It is translated as CASSLEDLNTEAFF.

The chain carries TRBV6-5 and TRBJ1-1; D gene uncertain. This CDR3 spans 12 amino acids. V was shortened by 5 bases and J by 3 bases, with 7 bases between the two germline ends. Germline loops: CDR1 MNHEY, CDR2 SVGAGI. The CDR3 region is CASSIGDTEAFF. CDR3 nucleotide sequence: TGTGCCAGCAGTATCGGGGACACTGAAGCTTTCTTT.

The chain recombines TRBV2 with TRBJ2-3; the D gene is possibly TRBD2 (5 bases). V was cut by 6 bases and J by 0 bases, with 16 bases left in between. Looked up from germline, CDR1 is SNHLY and CDR2 is FYNNEI. This CDR3 spans 16 amino acids. The CDR3 region is CASRPRTRHSTDTQYF. CDR3 nucleotide sequence: TGTGCCAGCAGGCCCAGGACTCGCCATAGCACAGATACGCAGTATTTT.

The CDR3, as DNA: TGTGCCAGCAGTCCCCATACGGGAGTATCCGGGGCCAACGTCCTGACTTTC. Translation: CASSPHTGVSGANVLTF. This chain connects TRBV28 to TRBJ2-6; perhaps TRBD2 as D (6 bases). Trimming removed 5 bases at V and 4 bases at J, with 18 bases between. Per germline, CDR1 MDHEN and CDR2 SYDVKM. This CDR3 contains 17 residues.

This sequence joins TRBV28 and TRBJ2-7; the match to TRBD2 covers 10 bases. V shed 6 bases and J 4 bases; nucleotides not matched to a gene: 9. Looked up from germline, CDR1 is MDHEN and CDR2 is SYDVKM. The CDR3 runs to 15 residues. CDR3 sequence (DNA): TGTGCCAGCAGAGGAAGCGGGAGGGCCCGATACGAGCAGTACTTC. This encodes CASRGSGRARYEQYF. Full variable domain (rest looked up from reference TRBV28 and TRBJ2-7): DVKVTQSSRYLVKRTGEKVFLECVQDMDHENMFWYRQDPGLGLRLIYFSYDVKMKEKGDIPEGYSVSREKKERFSLILESASTNQTSMYLCASRGSGRARYEQYFGPGTRLTVT.

J is TRBJ2-1 and V is TRBV6-1; TRBD2 is a possible D gene (6 bases). Trimming left V 0 bases short and J 7 bases short, with 13 bases between. Germline V gene data show CDR1 as MNHNS and CDR2 as SASEGT. The CDR3 is 15 residues long. CDR3 in amino acids: CASSEARSSVNEQFF. The CDR3 bases are TGTGCCAGCAGTGAAGCCCGGTCTAGCGTTAATGAGCAGTTCTTC.

The chain couples TRBV11-3 to TRBJ2-3; 7 nucleotides match TRBD1. Germline V gives CDR1 SGHNT, CDR2 YENEEA. This CDR3 is built from 14 residues. Unmatched junction bases numbered 7, after V lost 8 bases and J lost 2 bases. This CDR3 reads CASSRDRYTDTQYF. CDR3 coding DNA: TGTGCCAGCTCCCGGGACAGATACACAGATACGCAGTATTTT.

V usage is TRBV5-4 and J usage is TRBJ2-1; 7 nucleotides line up with TRBD1. V was pared by 4 bases and J by 7 bases, with 2 bases of the junction left unmatched. This CDR3 has 12 residues. Per the germline V gene, CDR1 is SGHNT and CDR2 is YYREEE (reference sequence). This chain's CDR3 is CASSVTGNEQFF. In DNA form, the CDR3 reads TGTGCCAGCAGCGTGACAGGGAATGAGCAGTTCTTC.

This clone was detected a few times. The identical CDR3 is also encoded by other nucleotide sequences in the sample. This chain joins TRBV11-2 and TRBJ2-7; D might be TRBD1 (6 bases). CDR3 length: 12 amino acids. Trimming stripped 5 bases from V and 5 bases from J, with 10 bases between. Germline lookup yields CDR1 SGHAT and CDR2 FQNNGV. CDR3 region: CASSQGQNEQYF. CDR3 DNA sequence: TGTGCCAGCAGCCAAGGACAGAACGAGCAGTACTTC.

This clone occurred once. V usage is TRBV12-5 and J usage is TRBJ2-7, with TRBD2 identical over 8 bases. The ends lost 3 bases at V and 6 bases at J; junction bases unmatched: 4. This CDR3 is built from 13 residues. The germline CDR1 and CDR2 sequences are LGHNT and FRNRAP. CDR3 amino acids: CASGFGTRGEQYF. The CDR3 DNA reads as TGTGCTAGTGGTTTTGGGACTAGAGGCGAGCAGTACTTC. The full variable domain, with the rest looked up from reference TRBV12-5 and TRBJ2-7, is DARVTQTPRHKVTEMGQEVTMRCQPILGHNTVFWYRQTMMQGLELLAYFRNRAPLDDSGMPKDRFSAEMPDATLATLKIQPSEPRDSAVYFCASGFGTRGEQYFGPGTRLTVT.

This chain uses TRBV5-6 with TRBJ1-6, with a tentative D call TRBD1 (6 bases). Germline values: CDR1 SGHDT, CDR2 YYEEEE. V dropped 5 bases and J dropped 7 bases, with 19 bases sitting between them. This CDR3 spans 16 amino acids. The CDR3 DNA reads TGTGCCAGCAGTTGGACCAGGGGAGTGGAGAATTCACCCCTCCACTTT. Protein: CASSWTRGVENSPLHF.

The chain has TRBV6-5 and TRBJ1-6, with 8 bases lining up with TRBD1. The CDR3 is 16 residues long. CDR1 MNHEY and CDR2 SVGAGI come from the germline V gene. Trimming took 2 bases from V and 7 from J; bases not matched to a gene: 7. This CDR3 is CASSYIGQGGNSPLHF. The CDR3 DNA reads as TGTGCCAGCAGTTACATAGGACAGGGTGGCAATTCACCCCTCCACTTT.

The chain uses TRBV5-1 and TRBJ2-3, with no clear D. Between the trimmed V and J ends, which lost 4 bases and 5 bases, there was a span of 14 bases. CDR3 length: 14 residues. Germline CDR1 reads SGHRS; CDR2 reads YFSETQ. The CDR3 region is CASSTMGPGDTQYF. For the CDR3, the DNA is TGCGCCAGCAGCACGATGGGCCCTGGAGATACGCAGTATTTT.

The V call is TRBV5-4, the J call TRBJ2-5; 12 bases line up with TRBD2. V lost 3 bases and J lost 4; bases outside the gene matches: 1. Germline lookup yields CDR1 SGHNT and CDR2 YYREEE (reference sequence). This CDR3 has 14 amino acids. CDR3 residues: CASSSSGRGETQYF. As DNA, the CDR3 is TGTGCCAGCAGCTCTAGCGGGAGGGGAGAGACCCAGTACTTC.

The chain employs TRBV27 and TRBJ2-7, with D maybe TRBD1 (6 bases). The CDR3 covers 15 residues. Trimming shortened V by 2 bases and J by 0 bases, and 11 bases separated the two germline ends. Germline V gives CDR1 MNHEY, CDR2 SMNVEV (reference sequence). In DNA, the CDR3 is TGTGCCAGCAGTTTAAGTCAGGGGCGCTCCTACGAGCAGTACTTC. Encoded protein: CASSLSQGRSYEQYF.

V is TRBV5-1 and J is TRBJ1-5; 10 bases fit TRBD1. CDR1 SGHRS and CDR2 YFSETQ come from the germline V gene. V trimming: 5 bases; J trimming: 10 bases; junction bases outside the gene matches: 6. The CDR3 is made up of 13 amino acids. CDR3: CASSSTGGHPQHF. CDR3 nucleotide sequence: TGCGCCAGCAGTTCGACAGGGGGCCACCCCCAGCATTTT.